The TCR beta chain described here comes from a study of T-cell reconstitution after alpha-beta-depleted transplantation in children. A TCRbeta library incorporating unique molecular identifiers was prepared. Each CDR3 protein gets one entry after TCRdb re-called the PCR reads with MiXCR. The sample has roughly 790,000 distinct CDR3 sequences; under 20% are singletons. General observations from the study: Surviving recipient T cells and thymic progenitors accounted for the high day-60 TCRbeta diversity observed in some patients.

V gave up 4 bases and J gave up 5 bases, with 5 bases separating them. The germline V gene has CDR1 SGHAT and CDR2 FQDESV (reference sequence). CDR3 length equals 11 residues. As to this clonotype: Its antigen is undetermined.

The sequence was obtained from a male patient younger than 18 who had a stem cell transplant for acute lymphoblastic leukemia, so the T cells may come from the graft donor. The chain recombines TRBV11-1 with TRBJ1-2; D gene uncertain. This sample comprised PBMCs, mostly from graft donor cells, obtained 360 days after TCRalphabeta/CD19-depleted stem cell transplant. The CDR3 loop is CASSYGYGYTF. CDR3 nucleotide sequence: TGTGCCAGCAGCTACGGTTATGGCTACACCTTC. Combining the CDR3 with reference TRBV11-1 and TRBJ1-2 gives the whole variable domain EAEVAQSPRYKITEKSQAVAFWCDPISGHATLYWYRQILGQGPELLVQFQDESVVDDSQLPKDRFSAERLKGVDSTLKIQPAELGDSAMYLCASSYGYGYTFGSGTRLTVV.